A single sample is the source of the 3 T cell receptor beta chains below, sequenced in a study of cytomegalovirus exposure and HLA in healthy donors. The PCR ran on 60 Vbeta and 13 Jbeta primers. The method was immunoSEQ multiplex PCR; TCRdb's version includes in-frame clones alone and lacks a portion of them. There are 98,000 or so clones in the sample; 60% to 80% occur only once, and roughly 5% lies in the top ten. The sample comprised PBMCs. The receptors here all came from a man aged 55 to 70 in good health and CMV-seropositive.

The CDR3 spells CASRSTGGFEKLFF. DNA of the CDR3: TGTGCCAGCAGGTCCACAGGGGGATTTGAAAAACTGTTTTTT. The J gene is TRBJ1-4, the V gene TRBV11-2, with TRBD1 identical over 8 bases. The V and J ends lost 6 bases and 7 bases, in that order; junction bases with no gene match: 7. The CDR3 covers 14 residues. Per germline, CDR1 SGHAT and CDR2 FQNNGV.

DNA of the CDR3: TGTGCCAGCGGTCCCGGGGGCACTGAAGCTTTCTTT. Amino acids: CASGPGGTEAFF. The J gene is TRBJ1-1, the V gene TRBV6-5; D possibly corresponds to TRBD1 (5 bases). CDR1 is MNHEY and CDR2 is SVGAGI in the germline V gene. This CDR3 has 12 amino acids. The ends were cut back, 8 bases at V and 4 bases at J, with 11 bases in the middle.

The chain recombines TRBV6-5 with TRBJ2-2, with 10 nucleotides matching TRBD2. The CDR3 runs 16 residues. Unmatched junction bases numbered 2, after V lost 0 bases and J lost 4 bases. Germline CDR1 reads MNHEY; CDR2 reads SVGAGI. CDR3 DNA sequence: TGTGCCAGCAGTTACTCGCAGCGGGGGGGCACCGGGGAGCTGTTTTTT. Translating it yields CASSYSQRGGTGELFF.